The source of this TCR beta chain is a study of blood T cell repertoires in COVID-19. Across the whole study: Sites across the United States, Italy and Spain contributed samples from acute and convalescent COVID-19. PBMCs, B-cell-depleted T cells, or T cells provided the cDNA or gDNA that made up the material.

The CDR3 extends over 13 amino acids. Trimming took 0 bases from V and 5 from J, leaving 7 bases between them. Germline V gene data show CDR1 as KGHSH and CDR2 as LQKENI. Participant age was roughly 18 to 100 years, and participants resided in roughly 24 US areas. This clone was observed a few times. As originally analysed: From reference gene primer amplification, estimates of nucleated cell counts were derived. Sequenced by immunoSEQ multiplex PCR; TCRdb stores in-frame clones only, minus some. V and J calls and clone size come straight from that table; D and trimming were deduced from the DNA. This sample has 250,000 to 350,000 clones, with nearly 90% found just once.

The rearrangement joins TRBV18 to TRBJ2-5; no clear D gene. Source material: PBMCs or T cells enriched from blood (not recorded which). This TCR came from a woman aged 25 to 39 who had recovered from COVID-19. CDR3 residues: CASSPPTRETQYF. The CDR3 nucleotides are TGTGCCAGCTCACCACCGACGAGGGAGACCCAGTACTTC.